This TCR beta chain was obtained from a study of shared clonotypes between healthy human individuals. The V gene's germline CDR1 is SGHAT and CDR2 FQNNGV. CDR3 length equals 15 residues. V was clipped by 4 bases and J by 6 bases, with 16 bases between them. This clone was seen repeatedly, ten times or more. The protocol was immunoSEQ multiplex PCR, while the TCRdb copy is restricted to in-frame clones and leaves out a portion. The sample lists about 490,000 clones, about 72% occurring once. The specimen sequenced was PBMCs. The TCR originated in a woman in her thirties or forties in good health. Some clones in this sample may be carry-over from other donors' samples. This chain joins TRBV11-2 and TRBJ2-1; tentatively, D is TRBD1 (5 bases). The CDR3: CASSSLWTRGNEQFF. CDR3 nucleotides: TGTGCCAGCAGCTCCCTGTGGACAAGGGGCAATGAGCAGTTCTTC.